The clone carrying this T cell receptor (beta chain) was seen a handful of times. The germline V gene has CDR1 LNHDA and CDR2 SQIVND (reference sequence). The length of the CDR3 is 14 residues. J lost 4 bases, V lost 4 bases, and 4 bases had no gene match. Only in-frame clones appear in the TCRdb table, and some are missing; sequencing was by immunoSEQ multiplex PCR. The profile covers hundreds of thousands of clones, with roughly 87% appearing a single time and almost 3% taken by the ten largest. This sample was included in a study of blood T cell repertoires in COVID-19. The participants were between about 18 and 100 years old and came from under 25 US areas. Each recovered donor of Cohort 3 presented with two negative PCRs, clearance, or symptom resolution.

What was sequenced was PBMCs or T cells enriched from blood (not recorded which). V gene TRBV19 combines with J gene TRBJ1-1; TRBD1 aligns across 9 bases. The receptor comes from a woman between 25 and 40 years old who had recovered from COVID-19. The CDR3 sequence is CASSNRGRVTEAFF. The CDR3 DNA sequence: TGTGCCAGTAGTAACAGGGGGCGGGTCACTGAAGCTTTCTTT.